This T cell receptor (beta chain) was sequenced during a study of blood T cell repertoires in COVID-19. About the study: The United States, Italy and Spain were the sources of the acute and convalescent COVID-19 samples. PBMCs, B-cell-depleted T cells, or T cells were the source of the cDNA or gDNA that made up the material.

The CDR3 length is 15 residues. Germline-derived CDR1 and CDR2 are SGHRS and YFSETQ. Participant ages covered about 18 to 89 years across 24 US areas. Which cohort a participant joined came from the clinical history participants gave. Comments on this clone: An end of the junction differs from the germline gene, which may be a read error.

TCRdb's table, derived via immunoSEQ multiplex PCR, lists solely in-frame clones and lacks some. This table has hundreds of thousands of clones, roughly 85% appearing once. J is TRBJ1-6 and V is TRBV5-1; D possibly corresponds to TRBD1 (5 bases). Sequences were obtained from PBMCs or T cells enriched from blood (not recorded which). The sequence was collected from a woman under 30 with acute COVID-19. Here the CDR3 reads CASSLDGRDNSPLHF. CDR3 DNA sequence: TGCGCCAGCAGCTTGGATGGCAGGGATAACTCACCCCTCCACTTT.